This T cell receptor beta chain is from a study of molecular identifiers for immune sequencing clone quantification. Study conclusions and caveats: Among effectors, clones above 20 RNA copies held over 99% of molecules; among naive cells, under 1%.

Construction of naive CD8 libraries employed about 20,000 to 1,100,000 sorted cells together with 10%, 30% or 50% RNA. This clonotype was counted at least ten times. No antigen is known for it. Bulk TCR libraries used previously described methods and listed TCR primers. TCRdb reanalysed the PCR reads using MiXCR and keeps one entry per CDR3 protein. The sample contains hundreds of thousands of distinct CDR3 sequences, 25% of which appear only once. Germline V CDR1 and CDR2: MNHEY, SVGAGI. This CDR3 is built from 13 residues. Trimming stripped 0 bases from V and 5 bases from J, with 6 bases between. This TCR was sampled from a human donor in good health. Some libraries in this study had Jurkat cell RNA spiked in. The chain carries TRBV6-5 and TRBJ2-3; tentative D call: TRBD2 (5 bases). The specimen sequenced was naive CD8+ T cells from blood, with Jurkat cell RNA spiked in. Subset in this sample: FACS-sorted CD8+CD4-CCR7+CD45RA+ naive T cells. CDR3 DNA: TGTGCCAGCAGTTACTCGCGGGTAGATACGCAGTATTTT. It is translated as CASSYSRVDTQYF.